The 5 T cell receptor beta chains given below trace back to one sample, sequenced in a study of blood T cell repertoires in COVID-19 (dated by TCRdb to the early 2020s). Receptor amplification or capture employed the immunoSEQ multiplex PCR assay. Imported from immuneACCESS, the table was reduced by TCRdb to in-frame sequences with V and J called. These copies leave out some clones; in studies compared against another copy, an unresolved V gene accounts for under half, and the cause of the remainder is not known. The sample table lists more than 300,000 clones, approximately 89% of them with a count of one. The leading ten clones occupy roughly 0.9% of the sample. The sample taken for sequencing was PBMCs or T cells enriched from blood (not recorded which). All receptors derive from a woman aged 35 to 49 who had been exposed to COVID-19.

The chain recombines TRBV7-9 with TRBJ1-1; the D is unclear. The V gene's germline CDR1 is SEHNR and CDR2 FQNEAQ (reference sequence). This CDR3 has 13 amino acids. V was pared by 5 bases and J by 0 bases, with 7 bases between. This CDR3 reads CASSPVLNTEAFF. In nucleotides, the CDR3 is TGTGCCAGCAGCCCCGTCCTGAACACTGAAGCTTTCTTT.

This chain connects TRBV6-5 to TRBJ2-3, with D tentatively TRBD2 (6 bases). The CDR3 is 14 amino acids. Trimming removed 7 bases from V and 0 bases from J, with 11 bases in between. Germline V gives CDR1 MNHEY, CDR2 SVGAGI. CDR3 region: CASKSGFSTDTQYF. Here the CDR3 DNA reads TGTGCCAGCAAGAGCGGGTTCAGCACAGATACGCAGTATTTT.

The genes are TRBV12-3 or TRBV12-4 and TRBJ1-2; D is ambiguous. The V end was cut by 3 bases, the J end by 5 bases, with 7 bases between. This CDR3 is 12 amino acids long. CDR3 bases: TGTGCCAGCAGTTTCAGGCGTTATGGCTACACCTTC. Its protein is CASSFRRYGYTF.

The chain couples TRBV18 to TRBJ2-6; 8 bases map to TRBD1. The CDR3 contains 18 residues. V gave up 6 bases and J gave up 2 bases; unmatched junction bases: 12. Germline V gene data show CDR1 as KGHSH and CDR2 as LQKENI. The CDR3 nucleotides are TGTGCCAGCTCCCCGGGCCCATCAGGGGGCGCTGGGGCCAACGTCCTGACTTTC. This gives the protein CASSPGPSGGAGANVLTF.

The chain links TRBV7-9 to TRBJ1-2; no clear D gene. V was pared by 1 base and J by 3 bases, with 6 bases between. Germline loops: CDR1 SEHNR, CDR2 FQNEAQ (reference sequence). The CDR3 runs to 13 residues. The CDR3 is CASSLDLHYGYTF. CDR3 DNA sequence: TGTGCCAGCAGCTTAGATCTTCACTATGGCTACACCTTC.